This entry lists 23 T cell receptor beta chains sequenced from one sample in a study of shared clonotypes between healthy human individuals. TCRdb's table, derived via immunoSEQ multiplex PCR, lists solely in-frame clones and lacks some. The sample has about 2 million clones; around 96% are singletons. CD8 cells regarded as naive lacked CD45RO, were positively chosen for CCR7, and omitted terminally differentiated effector memory CD45RA+ cells. Sequenced material: naive CD8+ T cells sorted from blood. All receptors derive from a man between 18 and 35 years old in good health.

The chain recombines TRBV29-1 with TRBJ2-7; D possibly corresponds to TRBD2 (6 bases). V was clipped by 7 bases and J by 4 bases, with 14 bases between them. The germline V gene has CDR1 SQVTM and CDR2 ANQGSEA. The CDR3 sequence is 12 residues long. CDR3 amino acids: CSACGTAYEQYF. DNA for the CDR3: TGCAGCGCTTGCGGGACGGCATACGAGCAGTACTTC.

The rearrangement joins TRBV28 to TRBJ1-4; unclear D gene. Trimming took 6 bases from V and 13 from J, leaving 12 bases between them. Germline V gene lookup returns CDR1 MDHEN and CDR2 SYDVKM. The CDR3 totals 11 residues. Here the CDR3 reads CASSRTRGLFF. CDR3 in DNA: TGTGCCAGCAGCCGGACCCGCGGACTGTTTTTT. Filled out from reference TRBV28 and TRBJ1-4, the complete variable domain reads DVKVTQSSRYLVKRTGEKVFLECVQDMDHENMFWYRQDPGLGLRLIYFSYDVKMKEKGDIPEGYSVSREKKERFSLILESASTNQTSMYLCASSRTRGLFFGSGTQLSVL.

The J gene is TRBJ2-5, the V gene TRBV30, with D perhaps TRBD1 (6 bases). In germline, CDR1 is GTSNPN, CDR2 SVGIG (reference sequence). The V end lost 0 bases, the J end lost 3 bases, and 14 bases lay between the germline ends. This CDR3 has 15 amino acids. The CDR3 bases are TGTGCCTGGAGTGTACTCGGGGACATGAAAGAGACCCAGTACTTC. Its protein is CAWSVLGDMKETQYF.

The chain combines TRBV5-4 with TRBJ2-1; a possible D gene is TRBD2 (5 bases). CDR3 length equals 16 residues. Germline V gives CDR1 SGHNT, CDR2 YYREEE (reference sequence). Trimming pared 2 bases from V and 5 bases from J, leaving 17 bases between. The CDR3 coding sequence is TGTGCCAGCAGCTTCCTACTAGAAATGAGGAACAATGAGCAGTTCTTC. Amino acids: CASSFLLEMRNNEQFF.

The chain recombines TRBV4-1 with TRBJ1-2, with D uncertain. Germline V gives CDR1 MGHRA, CDR2 YSYEKL. Between the trimmed V and J ends, which lost 2 bases and 10 bases, there was a span of 14 bases. This CDR3 spans 13 amino acids. This CDR3 reads CASSQYLLVDYTF. CDR3 nucleotides: TGCGCCAGCAGCCAATATCTGCTCGTCGACTACACCTTC.

V and J are TRBV7-9 and TRBJ2-7; TRBD1 matches 9 bases. Trimming cost V 5 bases and J 1 base; bases outside gene matches: 9. This CDR3 region has 16 residues. Germline CDR1 SEHNR, CDR2 FQNEAQ (reference sequence). The DNA for the CDR3 is TGTGCCAGCAGCCCCCGGACAGGGGAGTTTTCCTACGAGCAGTACTTC. Its translation is CASSPRTGEFSYEQYF.

J is TRBJ1-3 and V is TRBV30, with 8 bases aligning to TRBD1. The CDR3 runs 15 residues. Germline trimming cut 6 bases from V and 2 bases from J; bases unmatched to any gene: 9. The germline V gene has CDR1 GTSNPN and CDR2 SVGIG (reference sequence). The CDR3, as DNA: TGTGCCTGCTGGGACAGGTTTGCAACTGGAAACACCATATATTTT. Encoded protein: CACWDRFATGNTIYF.

The chain combines TRBV10-1 with TRBJ2-7, with D tentatively TRBD2 (7 bases). V was trimmed by 0 bases and J by 6 bases, leaving 12 bases between them. The CDR3 contains 14 residues. The germline CDR1 and CDR2 sequences are WNHNN and SYGVQD (reference sequence). The CDR3 reads CASSESNGGAEQYF. DNA of the CDR3: TGCGCCAGCAGTGAGTCAAATGGGGGGGCCGAGCAGTACTTC.

The V call is TRBV4-1, the J call TRBJ1-4; a possible D gene is TRBD1 (5 bases). Per the germline V gene, CDR1 is MGHRA and CDR2 is YSYEKL. The CDR3 consists of 15 residues. V lost 1 base to trimming and J lost 7 bases, with 13 bases between them. This CDR3 reads CASSQGGTRGEKLFF. The CDR3 region has the DNA TGCGCCAGCAGCCAAGGAGGGACTAGGGGTGAAAAACTGTTTTTT.

The chain employs TRBV2 and TRBJ1-4, with D tentatively TRBD1 (5 bases). Germline CDR1 reads SNHLY; CDR2 reads FYNNEI. This CDR3 is 15 amino acids long. Trimming stripped 5 bases from V and 0 bases from J, with 10 bases between. The CDR3 sequence is CASSYGTPTNEKLFF. For the CDR3, the DNA is TGTGCCAGCAGTTATGGGACTCCAACTAATGAAAAACTGTTTTTT. The full variable domain, completed using reference TRBV2 and TRBJ1-4, is EPEVTQTPSHQVTQMGQEVILRCVPISNHLYFYWYRQILGQKVEFLVSFYNNEISEKSEIFDDQFSVERPDGSNFTLKIRSTKLEDSAMYFCASSYGTPTNEKLFFGSGTQLSVL.

The chain employs TRBV7-6 and TRBJ1-3; TRBD1 might be the D (6 bases). Germline V lookup: CDR1 SGHVS, CDR2 FNYEAQ. V shed 5 bases and J shed 3 bases, with 11 bases lying between them. This CDR3 has 14 amino acids. As DNA, the CDR3 is TGTGCCAGCAGCACTACAGGGTATGGAAACACCATATATTTT. It codes for CASSTTGYGNTIYF.

The chain employs TRBV6-5 and TRBJ2-5; 7 positions match TRBD2. Germline V gene data show CDR1 as MNHEY and CDR2 as SVGAGI. This CDR3 has 13 amino acids. Unmatched junction bases numbered 5, after V lost 5 bases and J lost 5 bases. The CDR3 loop reads CASSQLAKETQYF. The CDR3 bases are TGTGCCAGCAGTCAACTAGCGAAGGAGACCCAGTACTTC.

In the case of this clone: The same CDR3 arises from other DNA sequences in this sample as well. The V call is TRBV9, the J call TRBJ1-2; no definite D call. CDR3 length: 14 amino acids. The germline V gene has CDR1 SGDLS and CDR2 YYNGEE. V gave up 0 bases and J gave up 3 bases, with 9 bases separating them. The CDR3 DNA reads TGTGCCAGCAGCGTAGGCCCAGCAGACTATGGCTACACCTTC. Translation: CASSVGPADYGYTF.

The table lists this clone with a count of one. The chain has TRBV11-2 and TRBJ2-2; 7 nucleotides align to TRBD1. V dropped 5 bases and J dropped 0; count of bases not matched to a gene: 6. This CDR3 has 16 residues. Germline lookup yields CDR1 SGHAT and CDR2 FQNNGV. This CDR3 is CASSPWDRPNTGELFF. The CDR3 coding sequence is TGTGCCAGCAGCCCTTGGGACAGACCGAACACCGGGGAGCTGTTTTTT.

In regard to this clone: The same CDR3 also results from other DNA sequences found in this sample. This sequence joins TRBV5-1 and TRBJ2-3; maybe TRBD1 (6 bases). The CDR3 has 14 residues. CDR1 and CDR2 (germline): SGHRS, YFSETQ. The ends were cut back, 0 bases at V and 6 bases at J, with 11 bases in the middle. CDR3 sequence reads: CASSLGGGADTQYF. CDR3 in DNA: TGCGCCAGCAGCTTGGGTGGGGGCGCGGATACGCAGTATTTT.

The rearrangement uses TRBV6-1 and TRBJ2-1, with unresolved D. The V and J ends lost 5 bases and 0 bases respectively, with 11 bases between them. This CDR3 is built from 15 residues. Germline-derived CDR1 and CDR2 are MNHNS and SASEGT. CDR3 nucleotides: TGTGCCAGCAGTCGAGATTGGGACTCCTACAATGAGCAGTTCTTC. This codes for CASSRDWDSYNEQFF.

This chain uses TRBV7-9 with TRBJ2-1; 9 nucleotides match TRBD2. Looked up from germline, CDR1 is SEHNR and CDR2 is FQNEAQ (reference sequence). Trimming took 3 bases from V and 3 from J; bases not matched to a gene: 6. The CDR3 runs 16 residues. Written as DNA, the CDR3 is TGTGCCAGCAGCTTCATTACTAGCGGGCTCTACAATGAGCAGTTCTTC. This gives the protein CASSFITSGLYNEQFF.

The chain recombines TRBV4-1 with TRBJ2-7; 12 bases match TRBD2. Trimming removed 4 bases from V and 5 bases from J; junction bases left unmatched: 3. CDR1 is MGHRA and CDR2 is YSYEKL in the germline V gene. The CDR3 spans 14 residues. The CDR3 loop is CASSPSGRADEQYF. The CDR3 coding sequence is TGCGCCAGCAGCCCTAGCGGGAGGGCTGACGAGCAGTACTTC.

Notes on this clone: Other nucleotide sequences in the sample specify the same CDR3. The chain recombines TRBV9 with TRBJ2-3; D is unclear. CDR1 SGDLS and CDR2 YYNGEE come from the germline V gene. The V end lost 0 bases, the J end lost 2 bases, and 4 bases lay between the germline ends. The length of the CDR3 is 13 residues. The CDR3 loop is CASSVDSTDTQYF. The CDR3 coding sequence is TGTGCCAGCAGCGTAGACTCCACAGATACGCAGTATTTT. Using reference TRBV9 and TRBJ2-3 for the parts outside the CDR3, the full variable domain is DSGVTQTPKHLITATGQRVTLRCSPRSGDLSVYWYQQSLDQGLQFLIQYYNGEERAKGNILERFSAQQFPDLHSELNLSSLELGDSALYFCASSVDSTDTQYFGPGTRLTVL.

Here the CDR3 reads CASSPGAYSYEQYF. CDR3 DNA sequence: TGCGCCAGCAGCCCCGGGGCCTATTCCTACGAGCAGTACTTC. J is TRBJ2-7 and V is TRBV10-1; D may correspond to TRBD1 or TRBD2 (5 bases each). Trimming removed 6 bases from V and 1 base from J, with 13 bases in between. The CDR3 covers 14 residues. In germline, CDR1 is WNHNN, CDR2 SYGVQD (reference sequence).

This chain joins TRBV7-9 and TRBJ2-2; 7 bases map to TRBD2. Trimming cost V 2 bases and J 4 bases; bases outside gene matches: 4. Germline V gene lookup returns CDR1 SEHNR and CDR2 FQNEAQ (reference sequence). There are 15 residues in the CDR3. CDR3 in DNA: TGTGCCAGCAGCTTAAGACTAGCCGTCACCGGGGAGCTGTTTTTT. Amino acids: CASSLRLAVTGELFF.

The rearrangement uses TRBV2 and TRBJ1-3, with 8 bases matching TRBD1. Germline loops: CDR1 SNHLY, CDR2 FYNNEI. The CDR3 consists of 16 residues. V lost 4 bases to trimming and J lost 0 bases; unmatched junction nucleotides: 5. CDR3 protein: CASSGQGTSSGNTIYF. In DNA, the CDR3 is TGTGCCAGCAGTGGACAGGGGACGAGCTCTGGAAACACCATATATTTT.

The V gene is TRBV10-1, the J gene TRBJ2-2, with TRBD2 matching over 7 bases. The CDR3 has 13 residues. The V and J ends lost 10 bases and 5 bases, in that order; junction bases with no gene match: 7. Germline loops: CDR1 WNHNN, CDR2 SYGVQD (reference sequence). Written as DNA, the CDR3 is TGCGCCACCGGGGGGTTGTGGACCGGGGAGCTGTTTTTT. It yields the protein CATGGLWTGELFF.